This TCR beta chain was profiled in a study of neurological immune-mediated disorders. As for time point: longitudinal time-point 3. By 5'RACE with 10-nucleotide random UMIs, the cDNA was made. TCRdb analysed the 5' RACE reads with MiXCR anew, one entry per CDR3 protein. Of about 81,000 distinct CDR3 sequences in the sample, around 4.7% were seen once. Ten or more counts support this clonotype. CDR1 and CDR2 from the germline V gene are SGHVS and FNYEAQ. J lost 6 bases, V lost 2 bases, and 6 bases had no gene match. The CDR3 spans 15 residues. The clonotype comes from a woman aged 60-70 years with multiple sclerosis. This chain uses TRBV7-6 with TRBJ2-1, with 8 bases lining up with TRBD2. The source material was PBMCs. This CDR3 is CASSLYGGGTNEQFF. As DNA, the CDR3 is TGTGCCAGCAGCTTATACGGCGGGGGGACCAATGAGCAGTTCTTC.